What follows describes a single T cell receptor (beta chain). Generated by immunoSEQ multiplex PCR, the TCRdb table keeps only in-frame clones and is missing some. The top ten hold less than 1.5% of the sample, which has around 200,000 clones, around 90% seen once. CDR3 length: 14 residues. V lost 3 bases and J 2 bases, leaving 8 bases between the germline ends. Germline V gene sequence: CDR1 SEHNR, CDR2 FQNEAQ (reference sequence). The data are from a study of blood T cell repertoires in COVID-19. Whole-study context: From T cells, B-cell-depleted T cells, or PBMCs came the material, which was cDNA or gDNA.

This receptor was taken from a man aged 30-40 years who had recovered from COVID-19. Input material: PBMCs or T cells enriched from blood (not recorded which). The V and J genes are TRBV7-9 and TRBJ2-1; tentatively, D is TRBD1 (6 bases). CDR3 loop: CASSFRTAYNEQFF. DNA for the CDR3: TGTGCCAGCAGCTTCCGGACAGCCTACAATGAGCAGTTCTTC.